Listed below are T cell receptor beta chains from one sample, sequenced in a study of regulatory T cells in long-lasting Graves disease. TCRdb re-analysed the multiplex PCR reads in MiXCR, keeping a single row per CDR3 protein. The repertoire holds 400,000 to 450,000 distinct CDR3 sequences, with over 15% as singletons. These data were also filed under a second study, of T cells in Graves' hyperthyroidism and ophthalmopathy.

The material was peripheral blood mononuclear cells (PBMCs), obtained at new diagnosis, from a patient treated with antithyroid drugs. These receptors were obtained from a woman younger than 45 with Graves disease. Both conserved end residues are part of each CDR3. Each record gives: CDR3 protein, CDR3 DNA, D gene, clone size, J gene, V gene. D genes are given only for firm matches. Some rows have no size entry. The others give once, few or many, or a class for an expanded clone.

CDR3aa: CSASGTKYGYTF; CDR3nt: TGCAGTGCTAGCGGGACAAAATATGGCTACACCTTC; d_gene: -; abundance: many; j_gene: TRBJ1-2; v_gene: TRBV20-1
CDR3aa: CASTFSGQETQYF; CDR3nt: TGTGCCAGCACATTTAGCGGGCAAGAGACCCAGTACTTC; d_gene: TRBD2; abundance: -; j_gene: TRBJ2-5; v_gene: TRBV6-1
CDR3aa: CASSLARVLQGDDYTF; CDR3nt: TGTGCCAGCAGTTTAGCCCGCGTGCTCCAGGGGGACGACTACACCTTC; d_gene: TRBD1; abundance: many; j_gene: TRBJ1-2; v_gene: TRBV28
CDR3aa: CASSLGTYQETQYF; CDR3nt: TGTGCCAGCAGCTTAGGGACGTACCAAGAGACCCAGTACTTC; d_gene: -; abundance: many; j_gene: TRBJ2-5; v_gene: TRBV11-2
CDR3aa: CASSFTSGAAYEQYF; CDR3nt: TGCGCCAGCAGCTTCACCAGCGGGGCTGCCTACGAGCAGTACTTC; d_gene: TRBD2; abundance: many; j_gene: TRBJ2-7; v_gene: TRBV5-1
CDR3aa: CASSLGSAARGITEAFF; CDR3nt: TGTGCCAGCAGTTTAGGTTCCGCGGCACGGGGTATCACTGAAGCTTTCTTT; d_gene: -; abundance: many; j_gene: TRBJ1-1; v_gene: TRBV28
CDR3aa: CASSQGSNSGRGETQYF; CDR3nt: TGTGCCAGCAGCCAAGGATCGAACAGCGGGAGGGGAGAGACCCAGTACTTC; d_gene: TRBD2; abundance: -; j_gene: TRBJ2-5; v_gene: TRBV4-2
CDR3aa: CASSLDDYEQYF; CDR3nt: TGCGCCAGCAGCTTGGACGACTACGAGCAGTACTTC; d_gene: -; abundance: many; j_gene: TRBJ2-7; v_gene: TRBV5-1
CDR3aa: CASSLVTGFTGELFF; CDR3nt: TGTGCCAGCAGCTTGGTCACGGGATTCACCGGGGAGCTGTTTTTT; d_gene: -; abundance: few; j_gene: TRBJ2-2; v_gene: TRBV5-5
CDR3aa: CASSSSAGTGSLGYTF; CDR3nt: TGCGCCAGCAGCTCGTCAGCCGGGACAGGGTCCCTTGGCTACACCTTC; d_gene: TRBD1; abundance: -; j_gene: TRBJ1-2; v_gene: TRBV5-1
CDR3aa: CASSPLAAGLHGYTF; CDR3nt: TGTGCCAGCAGCCCCTTAGCTGCAGGGCTGCACGGCTACACCTTC; d_gene: -; abundance: many; j_gene: TRBJ1-2; v_gene: TRBV11-2
CDR3aa: CASSLAWGTSAHNEQFF; CDR3nt: TGTGCCAGCAGCTTAGCGTGGGGGACTAGCGCCCACAATGAGCAGTTCTTC; d_gene: TRBD2; abundance: many; j_gene: TRBJ2-1; v_gene: TRBV7-8
CDR3aa: CASSLLAGGPRGQFF; CDR3nt: TGTGCCAGCAGCTTATTAGCGGGAGGCCCGCGGGGGCAGTTCTTC; d_gene: TRBD2; abundance: -; j_gene: TRBJ2-1; v_gene: TRBV11-2
CDR3aa: CSARDRFRDVHPPQHF; CDR3nt: TGCAGTGCTAGAGATCGGTTTCGGGACGTTCATCCGCCCCAGCATTTT; d_gene: -; abundance: many; j_gene: TRBJ1-5; v_gene: TRBV20-1
CDR3aa: CASSVQGFEMNTEAFF; CDR3nt: TGTGCCAGCAGTGTCCAGGGGTTCGAGATGAACACTGAAGCTTTCTTT; d_gene: -; abundance: -; j_gene: TRBJ1-1; v_gene: TRBV2
CDR3aa: CASSLSRTSLETQYF; CDR3nt: TGTGCCAGCAGTTTATCTCGGACTAGCTTGGAGACCCAGTACTTC; d_gene: TRBD2; abundance: few; j_gene: TRBJ2-5; v_gene: TRBV27
CDR3aa: CASRPQGRDEKLFF; CDR3nt: TGTGCCAGCAGACCCCAGGGACGAGACGAAAAACTGTTTTTT; d_gene: -; abundance: many; j_gene: TRBJ1-4; v_gene: TRBV12-3/TRBV12-4
CDR3aa: CASSPRSSEDQPQHF; CDR3nt: TGTGCCAGCTCACCAAGGTCGTCTGAAGATCAGCCCCAGCATTTT; d_gene: -; abundance: -; j_gene: TRBJ1-5; v_gene: TRBV18
CDR3aa: CASSLSRTSGRGDNEQFF; CDR3nt: TGTGCCAGCAGCTTAAGTCGAACTAGCGGGAGGGGAGACAATGAGCAGTTCTTC; d_gene: TRBD2; abundance: -; j_gene: TRBJ2-1; v_gene: TRBV7-2
CDR3aa: CASSQAVGNQPQHF; CDR3nt: TGCGCCAGCAGCCAAGCGGTCGGCAATCAGCCCCAGCATTTT; d_gene: -; abundance: many; j_gene: TRBJ1-5; v_gene: TRBV4-1
CDR3aa: CASKGTTSGETQYF; CDR3nt: TGTGCCAGCAAAGGGACTACCTCGGGGGAGACCCAGTACTTC; d_gene: TRBD2; abundance: few; j_gene: TRBJ2-5; v_gene: TRBV6-1
CDR3aa: CASSEAETNTGELFF; CDR3nt: TGTGCCAGCAGTGAAGCGGAAACGAACACCGGGGAGCTGTTTTTT; d_gene: -; abundance: many; j_gene: TRBJ2-2; v_gene: TRBV2
CDR3aa: CASSPLGQDNSPLHF; CDR3nt: TGTGCCAGCAGTCCCCTGGGACAAGATAATTCACCCCTCCACTTT; d_gene: -; abundance: few; j_gene: TRBJ1-6; v_gene: TRBV12-3/TRBV12-4
CDR3aa: CASSYFAAMNTEAFF; CDR3nt: TGTGCCAGCAGTTACTTCGCGGCCATGAACACTGAAGCTTTCTTT; d_gene: -; abundance: many; j_gene: TRBJ1-1; v_gene: TRBV6-2/TRBV6-3
CDR3aa: CSARDTGGRLSYNEQFF; CDR3nt: TGCAGTGCTAGAGATACCGGGGGGCGACTCTCCTACAATGAGCAGTTCTTC; d_gene: -; abundance: -; j_gene: TRBJ2-1; v_gene: TRBV20-1
CDR3aa: CASSLSLAGIGDTQYF; CDR3nt: TGTGCCAGCAGTTTAAGTCTAGCGGGAATCGGAGATACGCAGTATTTT; d_gene: TRBD2; abundance: many; j_gene: TRBJ2-3; v_gene: TRBV28
CDR3aa: CASSLGYGYSNQPQHF; CDR3nt: TGTGCCAGCAGCTTAGGCTACGGGTATAGCAATCAGCCCCAGCATTTT; d_gene: -; abundance: many; j_gene: TRBJ1-5; v_gene: TRBV7-9
CDR3aa: CASSRLQGVNDEQYF; CDR3nt: TGTGCCAGCAGCCGTCTTCAGGGGGTTAACGACGAGCAGTACTTC; d_gene: TRBD1; abundance: many; j_gene: TRBJ2-7; v_gene: TRBV3-1
CDR3aa: CASSYGGGRKETQYF; CDR3nt: TGTGCCAGCAGTTATGGGGGGGGACGAAAAGAGACCCAGTACTTC; d_gene: TRBD2; abundance: few; j_gene: TRBJ2-5; v_gene: TRBV6-5
CDR3aa: CASSYGQGSQPQHF; CDR3nt: TGTGCCAGCAGTTACGGACAGGGAAGCCAGCCCCAGCATTTT; d_gene: TRBD1; abundance: many; j_gene: TRBJ1-5; v_gene: TRBV6-5
CDR3aa: CASTKDTGAFF; CDR3nt: TGTGCCAGCACCAAGGATACGGGAGCTTTCTTT; d_gene: -; abundance: -; j_gene: TRBJ1-1; v_gene: TRBV3-1
CDR3aa: CASSQVRSRVDGYTF; CDR3nt: TGCGCCAGCAGCCAAGTGCGGAGCAGGGTAGATGGCTACACCTTC; d_gene: -; abundance: few; j_gene: TRBJ1-2; v_gene: TRBV4-1
CDR3aa: CASSPPNVLAGGQYNEQFF; CDR3nt: TGTGCCAGCTCACCACCTAATGTTCTAGCGGGAGGCCAATACAATGAGCAGTTCTTC; d_gene: TRBD2; abundance: few; j_gene: TRBJ2-1; v_gene: TRBV18
CDR3aa: CASSLQLAGAGELFF; CDR3nt: TGTGCCAGCAGTTTACAACTAGCGGGAGCTGGGGAGCTGTTTTTT; d_gene: TRBD2; abundance: many; j_gene: TRBJ2-2; v_gene: TRBV27
CDR3aa: CASSDLTGAGAEAFF; CDR3nt: TGTGCCAGCAGTGATTTGACAGGGGCCGGGGCTGAAGCTTTCTTT; d_gene: TRBD1; abundance: many; j_gene: TRBJ1-1; v_gene: TRBV2
CDR3aa: CASSFSYRANTGELFF; CDR3nt: TGTGCCAGCAGTTTTTCATATCGGGCGAACACCGGGGAGCTGTTTTTT; d_gene: -; abundance: few; j_gene: TRBJ2-2; v_gene: TRBV28
CDR3aa: CACTGGADQPQHF; CDR3nt: TGTGCCTGTACAGGGGGCGCAGATCAGCCCCAGCATTTT; d_gene: TRBD1; abundance: many; j_gene: TRBJ1-5; v_gene: TRBV30
CDR3aa: CASSFGSLSGPQHF; CDR3nt: TGTGCCAGCAGTTTTGGGTCATTATCCGGGCCCCAGCATTTT; d_gene: -; abundance: once; j_gene: TRBJ1-5; v_gene: TRBV27
CDR3aa: CASSLGQGKNEQFF; CDR3nt: TGTGCCAGCAGTTTAGGACAGGGAAAGAATGAGCAGTTCTTC; d_gene: TRBD1; abundance: many; j_gene: TRBJ2-1; v_gene: TRBV28
CDR3aa: CASSGFEDRRYGYTF; CDR3nt: TGTGCCAGCAGTGGATTTGAAGACAGACGCTATGGCTACACCTTC; d_gene: -; abundance: -; j_gene: TRBJ1-2; v_gene: TRBV6-1
CDR3aa: CATSRGVLAGADEQYF; CDR3nt: TGTGCCACCAGCAGAGGAGTCCTAGCGGGAGCAGACGAGCAGTACTTC; d_gene: TRBD2; abundance: many; j_gene: TRBJ2-7; v_gene: TRBV15
CDR3aa: CSASSWGKPEAFF; CDR3nt: TGCAGTGCTAGTTCGTGGGGAAAGCCTGAAGCTTTCTTT; d_gene: -; abundance: many; j_gene: TRBJ1-1; v_gene: TRBV20-1
CDR3aa: CAWSFRALPSYEQYF; CDR3nt: TGTGCCTGGAGTTTCCGGGCCCTTCCCTCCTACGAGCAGTACTTC; d_gene: -; abundance: many; j_gene: TRBJ2-7; v_gene: TRBV30
CDR3aa: CASREGQGRETQYF; CDR3nt: TGTGCCAGCAGGGAAGGACAGGGGAGGGAGACCCAGTACTTC; d_gene: TRBD1; abundance: many; j_gene: TRBJ2-5; v_gene: TRBV7-9
CDR3aa: CASSSLRDSPQETQYF; CDR3nt: TGTGCCAGCAGCTCCCTCCGGGACAGCCCCCAAGAGACCCAGTACTTC; d_gene: TRBD1; abundance: few; j_gene: TRBJ2-5; v_gene: TRBV6-2/TRBV6-3
CDR3aa: CASSLDSGSSYNEQFF; CDR3nt: TGCGCCAGCAGCTTGGATAGCGGGAGTTCCTACAATGAGCAGTTCTTC; d_gene: TRBD2; abundance: many; j_gene: TRBJ2-1; v_gene: TRBV5-1
CDR3aa: CASSSPRQGQETQYF; CDR3nt: TGTGCCAGCAGTTCTCCGAGACAGGGGCAAGAGACCCAGTACTTC; d_gene: TRBD1; abundance: many; j_gene: TRBJ2-5; v_gene: TRBV28